This paragraph reports one T cell receptor (beta chain). TCRdb reprocessed the RT-PCR reads via MiXCR and lists one record per CDR3 protein. The sample consists of about 680,000 distinct CDR3 sequences, approximately 15% of them appearing once. V shed 2 bases and J shed 8 bases, with 18 bases lying between them. Germline-derived CDR1 and CDR2 are SGHTA and FQGNSA. The length of the CDR3 is 16 residues. The sample consisted of memory CD4+ T cells from blood. The clonotype comes from a female donor in good health, serving as a healthy control. The chain recombines TRBV7-2 with TRBJ1-4, with a possible D match to TRBD1 (5 bases). The CDR3 coding sequence is TGTGCCAGCAGCTTACCACGGGGGGGAGGTGTCGAAAAACTGTTTTTT. Protein product: CASSLPRGGGVEKLFF.